This entry lists 31 T cell receptor beta chains sequenced from one sample in a study of blood T cells in healthy people across ages. The second PCR ran about 7 to 12 cycles with a sample-barcoded 5' primer and J-beta primers. TCRdb reanalysed the 5' RACE reads using MiXCR and keeps one entry per CDR3 protein. The data contain more than 900,000 distinct CDR3 sequences, 25% to 30% of them singletons. These sequences were also reported in another study, on T cells of mothers and their children.

The sample consisted of blood. These TCRs come from a woman aged 40-49 years in good health.

Comment on this clonotype: A read error may be the cause here, since a much bigger clone is one base away. The genes are TRBV7-2 and TRBJ2-7; 9 positions agree with TRBD2. With 8 bases clipped from V and 7 bases from J, the junction kept 15 bases outside the gene matches. Looked up from germline, CDR1 is SGHTA and CDR2 is FQGNSA. The CDR3 runs to 15 residues. The CDR3 sequence is CASSAWTSEYNEQYF. In DNA, the CDR3 is TGTGCCAGCTCTGCCTGGACTAGCGAATACAATGAGCAGTACTTC. Together with reference TRBV7-2 and TRBJ2-7, the CDR3 gives the full variable domain: GAGVSQSPSNKVTEKGKDVELRCDPISGHTALYWYRQSLGQGLEFLIYFQGNSAPDKSGLPSDRFSAERTGGSVSTLTIQRTQQEDSAVYLCASSAWTSEYNEQYFGPGTRLTVT.

J is TRBJ2-5 and V is TRBV20-1; D is uncertain. The J call is doubtful: the DNA matches TRBJ2-7 better. CDR3 length: 12 amino acids. Germline lookup yields CDR1 DFQATT and CDR2 SNEGSKA (reference sequence). CDR3 in DNA: TGCAGTGCTAGAGAGAAGGATTACGAGCAGTACTTC. Amino acids: CSAREKDYEQYF.

There are many counts of this clonotype. The chain couples TRBV20-1 to TRBJ2-7; D may be TRBD2 (5 bases). The CDR3 is 14 residues long. The germline gives CDR1 DFQATT, CDR2 SNEGSKA (reference sequence). With 5 bases removed from V and 0 bases from J, the gap between germline ends came to 14 bases. CDR3 coding DNA: TGCAGTGCTCCCCCTCGGGGTTACTCCTACGAGCAGTACTTC. Amino acids: CSAPPRGYSYEQYF.

This clonotype was seen only a few times. The chain uses TRBV20-1 and TRBJ2-4; D may be TRBD1 or TRBD2 (5 bases each). There are 14 residues in the CDR3. Germline V gene data show CDR1 as DFQATT and CDR2 as SNEGSKA (reference sequence). Trimming stripped 6 bases from V and 13 bases from J, with 25 bases between. The CDR3 loop reads CSAPGRVVNNEQYF. CDR3 bases: TGCAGTGCCCCGGGGCGGGTGGTGAACAATGAGCAGTACTTC.

V and J are TRBV6-5 and TRBJ1-5, with D possibly matching TRBD1 (5 bases). V lost 0 bases and J 6 bases, leaving 9 bases between the germline ends. The CDR3 has 14 amino acids. Germline V CDR1 and CDR2: MNHEY, SVGAGI. CDR3 sequence: CASSYSIRGQPQHF. The CDR3 bases are TGTGCCAGCAGTTACTCGATTAGGGGTCAGCCCCAGCATTTT.

In this sample, this clonotype turned up many times. V gene TRBV7-2 combines with J gene TRBJ2-1; TRBD1 might be the D (6 bases). CDR3 length equals 13 residues. The V end was cut by 4 bases, the J end by 9 bases, with 13 bases between. Germline V gene data show CDR1 as SGHTA and CDR2 as FQGNSA. CDR3 protein: CASSSSGGGEQFF. The CDR3 nucleotides are TGTGCCAGCAGCTCCAGTGGGGGCGGTGAGCAGTTCTTC.

The gene calls are TRBV6-4 and TRBJ1-1; D remains ambiguous. This CDR3 contains 14 residues. Trimming left V 7 bases short and J 1 base short, with 13 bases between. From germline, CDR1 is MRHNA and CDR2 SNTAGT. CDR3 coding DNA: TGTGCCAGCAAAGTGATGGCAGAGAACACTGAAGCTTTCTTT. Its translation is CASKVMAENTEAFF.

This clonotype occurred a few times. The chain uses TRBV18 and TRBJ2-7, with D perhaps given as TRBD1 or TRBD2 (5 bases each). V lost 3 bases to trimming and J lost 3 bases, with 18 bases between them. Germline lookup yields CDR1 KGHSH and CDR2 LQKENI. The CDR3 is 16 amino acids. CDR3 residues: CASSPRGVGADYEQYF. The CDR3 DNA follows: TGTGCCAGCTCACCCCGAGGGGTAGGGGCTGACTACGAGCAGTACTTC.

In its sample, this clonotype was seen a few times. The chain recombines TRBV9 with TRBJ2-3; D is unclear. The CDR3 length is 14 residues. Germline V gene data show CDR1 as SGDLS and CDR2 as YYNGEE. Trimming took 3 bases from V and 5 from J, leaving 13 bases between them. The CDR3 spells CASSAGPSGDTQYF. DNA for the CDR3: TGTGCCAGCAGCGCCGGGCCGAGTGGAGATACGCAGTATTTT.

The V and J genes are TRBV7-9 and TRBJ2-3; 8 nucleotides line up with TRBD2. Germline-derived CDR1 and CDR2 are SEHNR and FQNEAQ (reference sequence). Trimming removed 6 bases from V and 6 bases from J; junction bases left unmatched: 8. This CDR3 comprises 14 residues. Written as DNA, the CDR3 is TGTGCCAGCAGTGTTGGACTAGCTTGGGATACGCAGTATTTT. Residues: CASSVGLAWDTQYF.

This clonotype has a handful of counts. The chain has TRBV6-1 and TRBJ1-4, with 9 bases aligning to TRBD1. CDR1 MNHNS and CDR2 SASEGT come from the germline V gene. The trim removed 6 bases at V and 8 bases at J, leaving 10 bases unmatched. The CDR3 is made up of 15 amino acids. CDR3 in amino acids: CASRPPGQGYEKLFF. The CDR3, as DNA: TGTGCCAGCAGGCCCCCGGGACAGGGATACGAAAAACTGTTTTTT.

This sequence joins TRBV12-3 or TRBV12-4 and TRBJ1-5; no clear D. CDR3 length: 14 amino acids. Trimming shortened V by 10 bases and J by 0 bases, and 13 bases separated the two germline ends. The CDR3 reads CATSAGDSNQPQHF. CDR3 coding DNA: TGTGCCACATCAGCAGGTGATAGCAATCAGCCCCAGCATTTT.

In its sample, this clonotype was seen many times. This chain uses TRBV10-3 with TRBJ2-7; weak D call: TRBD1 (5 bases). The CDR3 length is 13 residues. Trimming cost V 4 bases and J 3 bases, with 10 bases left between them. Germline CDR1 reads ENHRY; CDR2 reads SYGVKD. CDR3 sequence reads: CAISAPTGYEQYF. The CDR3 DNA sequence: TGTGCCATCAGTGCTCCCACAGGCTACGAGCAGTACTTC.

This chain joins TRBV4-1 and TRBJ1-1, with TRBD1 matching 7 bases. The CDR3 spans 14 residues. Trimming at V came to 0 bases and at J to 4 bases, leaving 2 bases not matched to a gene. Germline assignment: CDR1 MGHRA and CDR2 YSYEKL. CDR3 DNA: TGCGCCAGCAGCCAAGAACCAGGGGGCACTGAAGCTTTCTTT. Protein: CASSQEPGGTEAFF.

Many counts were recorded for this clonotype. This CDR3 is CASSTHRVGYGYTF. CDR3 sequence (DNA): TGTGCCAGCAGCACACACAGGGTGGGCTATGGCTACACCTTC. V is TRBV28 and J is TRBJ1-2; possibly TRBD1 for D (6 bases). CDR3 length: 14 residues. Trimming removed 6 bases from V and 4 bases from J, with 15 bases in between. Germline V CDR1 and CDR2: MDHEN, SYDVKM.

Turning to this clonotype: The junction departs from germline at one end; a sequencing error may be responsible. The V gene is TRBV30, the J gene TRBJ2-2; D tentatively reads TRBD1 or TRBD2 (5 bases each). The CDR3 extends over 15 amino acids. Germline CDR1 GTSNPN, CDR2 SVGIG (reference sequence). The CDR3 region has the DNA TGTGCCTGGGCCCCTGACAGTAAAGGGACCGGGAAGCTGTTTTTT. Translated: CAWAPDSKGTGKLFF.

The chain links TRBV6-6 to TRBJ1-1; D unresolved. Germline V gives CDR1 MNHNY, CDR2 SVGAGI (reference sequence). V lost 4 bases and J 10 bases, leaving 10 bases between the germline ends. This CDR3 has 11 amino acids. The CDR3, as DNA: TGTGCCAGCAGTTCCTATCTGGGAGCTTTCTTT. Protein: CASSSYLGAFF.

This clonotype was observed a handful of times. Sequence at one end of the junction differs from germline and may be a read error. The chain uses TRBV7-2 and TRBJ2-5; D ambiguous. Germline CDR1 and CDR2: SGHTA and FQGNSA. The CDR3 is 14 amino acids. For the CDR3, the DNA is TGTGCCAGCAGCTTAACAGTCAGTCAAGAGGCCCAGTACTTC. Its protein product is CASSLTVSQEAQYF.

This chain connects TRBV6-5 to TRBJ2-1; D is perhaps TRBD2 (6 bases). V was shortened by 3 bases and J by 10 bases, with 16 bases between the two germline ends. The CDR3 runs to 14 residues. CDR1 is MNHEY, CDR2 SVGAGI, per germline. Here the CDR3 DNA reads TGTGCCAGCAGTTATGGGGCGGGGATCTACGAGCAGTTCTTC. Protein product: CASSYGAGIYEQFF.

Here the CDR3 reads CSAHDNRHEQYF. As DNA, the CDR3 is TGCAGCGCCCATGACAATCGGCACGAGCAGTACTTC. The chain couples TRBV29-1 to TRBJ2-7, with D unresolved. The V gene lost 7 bases and the J gene lost 5 bases, with 15 bases spanning the gap. The germline V gene has CDR1 SQVTM and CDR2 ANQGSEA. The CDR3 extends over 12 amino acids.

This rearrangement joins TRBV20-1 to TRBJ2-3; TRBD2 matches 15 bases. Germline values: CDR1 DFQATT, CDR2 SNEGSKA (reference sequence). This CDR3 comprises 15 residues. The trim removed 5 bases at V and 7 bases at J, leaving 7 bases unmatched. CDR3 in amino acids: CSASGTSGGIYTQYF. The CDR3 region has the DNA TGCAGTGCTTCCGGGACTAGCGGGGGGATATATACGCAGTATTTT.

This chain joins TRBV10-3 and TRBJ1-2; 10 nucleotides match TRBD1. V gave up 5 bases and J gave up 6 bases; unmatched junction bases: 15. The V gene's germline CDR1 is ENHRY and CDR2 SYGVKD. The CDR3 covers 17 residues. The CDR3 DNA sequence: TGTGCCATCAGTAGAGGGATGAGGACAGGGGGAAAGGATGGCTACACCTTC. Its translation: CAISRGMRTGGKDGYTF.

The J gene is TRBJ2-1, the V gene TRBV5-1; TRBD1 matches 7 bases. This CDR3 has 13 residues. V was clipped by 5 bases and J by 6 bases; unmatched bases: 5. Germline assignment: CDR1 SGHRS and CDR2 YFSETQ. The CDR3 DNA follows: TGCGCCAGCAGGGCCGGGACAGTCAATGAGCAGTTCTTC. It encodes CASRAGTVNEQFF. The complete variable domain, with remaining parts taken from reference TRBV5-1 and TRBJ2-1, reads KAGVTQTPRYLIKTRGQQVTLSCSPISGHRSVSWYQQTPGQGLQFLFEYFSETQRNKGNFPGRFSGRQFSNSRSEMNVSTLELGDSALYLCASRAGTVNEQFFGPGTRLTVL.

The J gene is TRBJ2-2, the V gene TRBV9; D gene unclear. The CDR3 extends over 13 amino acids. CDR1 is SGDLS and CDR2 is YYNGEE in the germline V gene. V lost 1 base and J lost 4, with 5 bases in between. The CDR3 DNA reads TGTGCCAGCAGCGTACTGGTCACCGGGGAGCTGTTTTTT. Its translation is CASSVLVTGELFF.

Many counts were recorded for this clonotype. The V gene is TRBV2, the J gene TRBJ2-4, with 7 bases that match TRBD2. The V and J ends lost 6 bases and 8 bases, in that order; junction bases with no gene match: 19. CDR1 is SNHLY and CDR2 is FYNNEI in the germline V gene. The CDR3 extends over 17 amino acids. This CDR3 is CASRTPGEGPAWHIQYF. CDR3 DNA: TGTGCCAGCAGGACGCCCGGGGAGGGCCCTGCTTGGCACATTCAGTACTTC.

In this sample, this clonotype turned up a few times. The chain combines TRBV20-1 with TRBJ2-4; 14 nucleotides align to TRBD2. The V gene's germline CDR1 is DFQATT and CDR2 SNEGSKA (reference sequence). The trim removed 4 bases at V and 5 bases at J, leaving 13 bases unmatched. CDR3 length equals 18 residues. CDR3 loop: CSANGLAGGLTFENIQYF. The CDR3 coding sequence is TGCAGTGCTAACGGACTAGCGGGGGGTCTCACATTTGAAAACATTCAGTACTTC.

This clonotype was seen a handful of times. A read error may account for a junction end that differs from germline. The chain has TRBV7-2 and TRBJ2-1; 7 positions match TRBD2. This CDR3 is 14 amino acids long. Germline CDR1 reads SGHTA; CDR2 reads FQGNSA. CDR3 in DNA: TGTGCCAGCAGCTTGGCGGGGGACCTTAATGGGCAGTTCTTC. It encodes CASSLAGDLNGQFF.

This clonotype occurred a few times. This chain uses TRBV11-2 with TRBJ2-5; TRBD1 matches 7 bases. Germline V gene data show CDR1 as SGHAT and CDR2 as FQNNGV. Germline trimming cut 1 base from V and 6 bases from J; bases unmatched to any gene: 8. The CDR3 runs 15 residues. The CDR3 loop is CASSLGSTGMQTQYF. Here the CDR3 DNA reads TGTGCCAGCAGCTTAGGGTCGACAGGGATGCAGACCCAGTACTTC.

The V and J genes are TRBV5-4 and TRBJ2-7, with 8 bases identical to TRBD2. The CDR3 is 16 amino acids. J gave up 0 bases and V 3 bases, and 8 bases lay outside the gene matches. Germline CDR1 is SGHNT and CDR2 is YYREEE (reference sequence). CDR3 sequence reads: CASSSAGRGDSYEQYF. The CDR3 bases are TGTGCCAGCAGCTCCGCCGGGCGGGGGGACTCCTACGAGCAGTACTTC.

This clonotype showed up just a few times. The chain is built from TRBV6-4 and TRBJ2-3; TRBD2 agrees at 9 bases. The CDR3 contains 16 residues. Germline values: CDR1 MRHNA, CDR2 SNTAGT. The V and J ends lost 0 bases and 2 bases, in that order; junction bases with no gene match: 3. For the CDR3, the DNA is TGTGCCAGCAGTGACTCGGCTAGCGGGGCCACAGATACGCAGTATTTT. Encoded protein: CASSDSASGATDTQYF.

This clonotype appeared once. Given a much more abundant clone one base away, this may be a read error. V and J are TRBV9 and TRBJ2-3, with TRBD1 as a possible D gene (5 bases). The CDR3 has 15 amino acids. Germline loops: CDR1 SGDLS, CDR2 YYNGEE. CDR3 residues: CASSSQTDATGTQYF. In DNA, the CDR3 is TGTGCCAGCAGCTCCCAGACAGACGCAACAGGTACGCAGTATTTT. Full variable domain (rest looked up from reference TRBV9 and TRBJ2-3): DSGVTQTPKHLITATGQRVTLRCSPRSGDLSVYWYQQSLDQGLQFLIQYYNGEERAKGNILERFSAQQFPDLHSELNLSSLELGDSALYFCASSSQTDATGTQYFGPGTRLTVL.